Given below is one T cell receptor (beta chain) in context. Its antigen is not known. It was with a sample-barcoded 5' primer and a J-beta primer mix that a second PCR of roughly 7 to 12 cycles was run. Through a template-switch adaptor with 12 random nucleotides, each cDNA molecule received a tag. TCRdb passed the 5' RACE reads through MiXCR, listing each CDR3 protein once. The sample records approximately 730,000 distinct CDR3 sequences, roughly 50% being singletons. The data belong to a study of blood T cells in healthy people across ages. The overall study: Researchers report that template switching captured about one barcoded beta molecule per two T cells.

From germline, CDR1 is SGHTA and CDR2 FQGNSA. This CDR3 is built from 13 residues. V gave up 8 bases and J gave up 0 bases, with 10 bases separating them. The study's findings and limits: Relative to aged donors, long-lived donors carried more naive CD4+ cells and displayed higher diversity.

The sequence was collected from a man older than 75 in good health. Sequencing was carried out using blood. This chain uses TRBV7-2 with TRBJ1-1; D not resolved. The CDR3 loop reads CASFKALNTEAFF. Here the CDR3 DNA reads TGTGCCAGCTTCAAGGCCTTGAACACTGAAGCTTTCTTT.